What follows describes a single T cell receptor (beta chain). There is no known antigen for this receptor. No qualities accompany the bases; no much larger clone lies one base away. The entry originates in a study of blood T cell repertoires in COVID-19 (dated by TCRdb to the early 2020s). The study in broad terms: Collaborator samples came from the United States, Italy and Spain and covered acute and convalescent phases of COVID-19. The repertoires were made available in a free public database intended to serve as a resource for research on the immune response to SARS-CoV-2. The prospective study material was composed of cDNA or gDNA derived from T cells, B-cell-depleted T cells, or PBMCs. A de-identified subject ID, COVID-19 status, age in years and sex were almost always included in the sample metadata. Deeply sampled blood TCRbeta repertoires from subjects exposed to, actively infected with, or recovered from COVID-19 were included in the dataset. Where available, HLA class I and class II types were taken from metadata supplied by the sample provider and were not determined by assay-based typing. The samples were drawn from two sources: the first 160 participants of the ongoing ImmuneRACE study, and about 1,300 subjects contributed by 6 global collaborators.

The collaborating institutions used their own protocols to collect whole blood in K2EDTA tubes. For TCRbeta analysis, collaborator samples were shipped as frozen whole blood, as isolated PBMCs, or as DNA extracted from either sample type. General findings and caveats noted by the study authors: Clinical and demographic metadata were provided uncurated, with the amount varying by source and participant.

The immunoSEQ Assay, a bias-controlled multiplex PCR, was used to amplify TCRbeta CDR3 regions from genomic DNA. Concerning the study's data processing: The number of nucleated cells in each sample was estimated from the amplification of reference gene primers within the assay. Sequence reads were collapsed and filtered to measure the absolute abundance of every unique TCRbeta CDR3 rearrangement. For each sample, productive Simpson clonality was calculated by taking the square root of Simpson's diversity index across productive rearrangements. TCRdb took this table from immuneACCESS and kept in-frame rearrangements with V and J called. Such tables lack part of the clones; where checked against another copy, unresolved V genes explain under half of the gap, and the rest is unexplained. D and trimming come from the DNA, and the V and J calls and clone size come from that table. This sample is represented by 45,000 or so clones; roughly 88% of them were singletons. Over 2% of the sample goes to the ten largest clones.

Sequenced material: peripheral blood. This clonotype was obtained from a woman aged 55-70 years with acute or convalescent COVID-19.

The DNA reads TGTGCCAGCAGTGACAGGGACTTGAACACTGAAGCTTTCTTT. Its coded protein is CASSDRDLNTEAFF. The receptor chain draws on TRBV2 and TRBJ1-1, with TRBD1 tentatively as D gene (5 bases match). V is clipped by 3 bases and J by 0 bases, and the sequence between their germline boundaries is 8 bases long. The CDR3 covers 14 residues, taking in both the cysteine and the phenylalanine. This entry keeps only the CDR3 DNA: 42 bases, framed from base 1. Sequences SNHLY (CDR1) and FYNNEI (CDR2) are obtained from the germline V gene.